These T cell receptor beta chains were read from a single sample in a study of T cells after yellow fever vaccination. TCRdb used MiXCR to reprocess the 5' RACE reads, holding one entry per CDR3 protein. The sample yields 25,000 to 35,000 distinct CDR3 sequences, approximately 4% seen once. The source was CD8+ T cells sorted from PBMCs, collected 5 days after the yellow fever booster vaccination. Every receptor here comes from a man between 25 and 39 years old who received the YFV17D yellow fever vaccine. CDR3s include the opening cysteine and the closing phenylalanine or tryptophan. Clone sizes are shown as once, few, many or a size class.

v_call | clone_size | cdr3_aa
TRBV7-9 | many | CASSSTDRRPNNEQFF
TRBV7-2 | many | CASSPGVSSYEQYF
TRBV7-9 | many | CASSSMYEQYF
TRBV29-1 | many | CSVESRETQYF
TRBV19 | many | CASSIWREAYNEQFF
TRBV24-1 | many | CATSDPGLRGDEQFF
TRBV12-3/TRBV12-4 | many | CASSLETSGRPDTQYF
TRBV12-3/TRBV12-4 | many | CASQGGYNEQFF
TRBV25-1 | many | CASSEFWTGVSEQYF
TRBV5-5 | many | CASSPKDGGVTDTQYF
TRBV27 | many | CASSPSVTYEQYF
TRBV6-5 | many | CASSPVGAEGALEQYF
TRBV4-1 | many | CASSQVVPAGQETQYF
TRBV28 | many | CASSVPSTGELFF
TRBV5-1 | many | CASSSTSGSYEQYF
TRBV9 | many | CASRAQGSETQYF